One sample yielded the 5 T cell receptor beta chains listed below, sequenced in a study of neurological immune-mediated disorders. TCRdb reanalysed the 5' RACE reads using MiXCR and keeps one entry per CDR3 protein. The sample lists 30,000 to 40,000 distinct CDR3 sequences, roughly 11% occurring once. Time point meaning: technical triplicate 1. Sequencing input: PBMCs. All receptors derive from a man in his fifties or sixties with HTLV-1-associated myelopathy (HAM/TSP).

This clonotype was seen ten or more times. V and J are TRBV20-1 and TRBJ2-1; 13 nucleotides agree with TRBD2. The V gene's germline CDR1 is DFQATT and CDR2 SNEGSKA (reference sequence). J was trimmed by 8 bases and V by 6 bases; bases with no gene match: 10. CDR3 size: 15 residues. CDR3 nucleotide sequence: TGCAGTGCACAAGGACTAGCGGGAGATATAGATGAGCAGTTCTTC. Translated: CSAQGLAGDIDEQFF.

This clonotype was recorded many times. The gene calls are TRBV20-1 and TRBJ2-3; 15 nucleotides match TRBD2. The CDR3 has 14 amino acids. CDR1 DFQATT and CDR2 SNEGSKA come from the germline V gene (reference sequence). The trim removed 5 bases at V and 6 bases at J, leaving 3 bases unmatched. The CDR3 sequence is CSAWTSGRADTQYF. Written as DNA, the CDR3 is TGCAGTGCTTGGACTAGCGGGAGGGCCGATACGCAGTATTTT.

This clonotype was observed at least ten times. The chain links TRBV4-2 to TRBJ2-7, with D unresolved. V lost 0 bases, J lost 7 bases, and 19 bases lay in between. The CDR3 contains 16 residues. CDR1 LGHNA and CDR2 YNFKEQ come from the germline V gene. CDR3 nucleotide sequence: TGTGCCAGCAGCCAAGATAGGGCAGTTCCTACGAGGGAGCAGTACTTC. Its protein product is CASSQDRAVPTREQYF.

This clonotype was observed many times. The rearrangement uses TRBV5-5 and TRBJ2-7, with 9 bases identical to TRBD2. V was pared by 6 bases and J by 6 bases, with 13 bases of the junction left unmatched. The CDR3 totals 15 residues. The V gene's germline CDR1 is SGHKS and CDR2 YYEKEE (reference sequence). The CDR3 DNA is TGTGCCAGCACCTCCGGCGGCGGGAGGGCCCGCGAGCAGTACTTC. It translates to CASTSGGGRAREQYF.

This clonotype was recorded many times. This rearrangement joins TRBV20-1 to TRBJ1-4, with D perhaps matching TRBD1 (6 bases). This CDR3 region has 19 residues. The germline gives CDR1 DFQATT, CDR2 SNEGSKA (reference sequence). V was shortened by 0 bases and J by 2 bases, with 22 bases between the two germline ends. The CDR3 nucleotides are TGCAGTGCTAGAGAGTTCAGGGGCTCGGATTGGGGCACTAATGAAAAACTGTTTTTT. Amino acid sequence: CSAREFRGSDWGTNEKLFF.